A selection of T cell receptor beta chains follows, all from one sample in a study of blood T cell repertoires in COVID-19. TCRdb keeps only in-frame clones here, not all; method: immunoSEQ multiplex PCR. The sample carries around 130,000 clones, 82% recorded once. Sequencing was performed on peripheral blood. These receptors all come from a woman older than 75 with acute or convalescent COVID-19. Each CDR3 is given with its conserved first and last residue. Fields, in order: V gene, clone size, J gene, D gene, CDR3 length, CDR3 DNA, CDR3 protein. D genes are given only for firm matches. Size is stated for part of the rows, as once, few or many counts, or as a class when the clone is expanded.

>TRBV7-3|NA|TRBJ2-2|NA|15
TGTGCCAGCAGCGTAGCCCCCAGGGGGGCCGGGGAGCTGTTTTTT
CASSVAPRGAGELFF
>TRBV5-1|NA|TRBJ2-7|NA|14
TGCGCCAGCAGCTTGATGGTGGGGGCGAGCGAGCAGTACTTC
CASSLMVGASEQYF
>TRBV30|NA|TRBJ1-5|NA|14
TGTGCCTGGACGCCAGGGAATGGCAATCAGCCCCAGCATTTT
CAWTPGNGNQPQHF
>TRBV27|NA|TRBJ1-6|NA|12
TGTGCCAGCGGGCCCTATAATTCACCCCTCCACTTT
CASGPYNSPLHF
>TRBV24-1|NA|TRBJ1-2|NA|14
TGTGCCACCAGTGCCCAAGGGGGGGGTGCTGGCTACACCTTC
CATSAQGGGAGYTF
>TRBV4-1|NA|TRBJ1-6|NA|13
TGCGCCAGCAGCCAACGGGAGAATTCACCCCTCCACTTT
CASSQRENSPLHF
>TRBV4-1|once|TRBJ2-2|TRBD2|18
TGCGCCAGCAGCCAAGGACCCTTTGCGGGGGGCCAGATGGGGGAGCTGTTTTTT
CASSQGPFAGGQMGELFF
>TRBV6-1|once|TRBJ1-2|NA|13
TGTGCCAGCAGTGAAGTGGCAGGGGTGGGCTACACCTTC
CASSEVAGVGYTF
>TRBV9|NA|TRBJ2-1|NA|13
TGTGCCAGCAGTATGGGTCTAGAAGGTGAGCAGTTCTTC
CASSMGLEGEQFF
>TRBV6-5|NA|TRBJ1-2|NA|15
TGTGCCAGCAGTTTCGAGGAGGGGCAGTGGTATGGCTACACCTTC
CASSFEEGQWYGYTF
>TRBV6-6|NA|TRBJ1-3|TRBD1|14
TGTGCCAGCAGCCCCACAGGGGCGCGCAACACCATATATTTT
CASSPTGARNTIYF
>TRBV9|NA|TRBJ2-1|NA|17
TGTGCCAGCAGCGGGGGAACTCGGAGGAGCTCCTACAATGAGCAGTTCTTC
CASSGGTRRSSYNEQFF
>TRBV6-5|NA|TRBJ1-5|NA|13
TGTGCCAGCAGTTTCTCCGTTGGGAGCCCCCAGCATTTT
CASSFSVGSPQHF
>TRBV7-2|once|TRBJ2-7|TRBD1|15
TGTGCCAGCAGCAGGGGTGGGACAGATGCCTACGAGCAGTACTTC
CASSRGGTDAYEQYF
>TRBV28|NA|TRBJ2-7|NA|15
TGTGCCAGCAGTTTCTTCGGGGTTGACTCCTACGAGCAGTACTTC
CASSFFGVDSYEQYF
>TRBV11-2|few|TRBJ2-1|NA|14
TGTGCCAGCAGCTTAGTCCGTAGGGGCAATGAGCAGTTCTTC
CASSLVRRGNEQFF
>TRBV11-2|NA|TRBJ1-3|TRBD1|15
TGTGCCAGCAGCCGCGGGACAGCCTCTGGAAACACCATATATTTT
CASSRGTASGNTIYF
>TRBV11-2|few|TRBJ2-7|NA|16
TGTGCCAGCAGCCGGACCGGGACATGGGGGGGCTACGAGCAGTACTTC
CASSRTGTWGGYEQYF
>TRBV9|NA|TRBJ2-5|NA|13
TGTGCCAGCAGCGCCGCAGGGATGCAGACCCAGTACTTC
CASSAAGMQTQYF
>TRBV10-3|NA|TRBJ1-2|TRBD1|11
TGTGCCATCAGCACAGGGGATGGCTACACCTTC
CAISTGDGYTF
>TRBV5-6|NA|TRBJ2-2|NA|15
TGTGCCAGCAGCTTGCGGTCCGGGGTTGCCGGGGAGCTGTTTTTT
CASSLRSGVAGELFF
>TRBV19|NA|TRBJ1-2|NA|14
TGTGCCAGTAGTCGATCGGTGTCATCACATGGCTACACCTTC
CASSRSVSSHGYTF
>TRBV13|NA|TRBJ1-3|TRBD1|15
TGTGCCAGCAGCGTAGGACAGGCACAAGGAAACACCATATATTTT
CASSVGQAQGNTIYF
>TRBV28|NA|TRBJ1-2|TRBD1|14
TGTGCCAGCAGACAGGGGGCGGCAGACTATGGCTACACCTTC
CASRQGAADYGYTF
>TRBV18|NA|TRBJ1-2|NA|16
TGTGCCAGCTCACAGGAAACGACAGCAACTAACTATGGCTACACCTTC
CASSQETTATNYGYTF
>TRBV7-2|NA|TRBJ2-7|NA|15
TGTGCCAGCAGCTTAGGGGGGCCTACTCTAGACGAGCAGTACTTC
CASSLGGPTLDEQYF
>TRBV24-1|NA|TRBJ2-1|TRBD2|15
TGTGCCACCAGTGAAGGAAGCGGGGAAGCAAATGAGCAGTTCTTC
CATSEGSGEANEQFF
>TRBV18|once|TRBJ2-1|TRBD1|15
TGTGCCAGCTCACCCACAGGGGCCCCCAACAATGAGCAGTTCTTC
CASSPTGAPNNEQFF
>TRBV24-1|NA|TRBJ2-4|NA|13
TGTGCCACCAGTGACCGTTACTTTGGCATTCAGTACTTC
CATSDRYFGIQYF
>TRBV5-1|NA|TRBJ1-1|NA|16
TGCGCCAGCACGCTACCATCAGGGATTGGTAGCTCTGAAGCTTTCTTT
CASTLPSGIGSSEAFF